This T cell receptor beta chain was identified in a study of T cells in narcolepsy. Study details: Healthy controls were enrolled alongside patients with narcolepsy type 1 or type 2.

The CDR3 length is 13 residues. V shed 5 bases and J 8 bases; nucleotides not matched to a gene: 4. From germline, CDR1 is SQVTM and CDR2 ANQGSEA. The repertoire was sequenced with immunoSEQ multiplex PCR; TCRdb's copy has only in-frame clones and lacks some. Of around 16,000 clones in the sample, 85% were seen once. The TCR was taken from a human donor in good health. This chain uses TRBV29-1 with TRBJ1-6, with 9 bases matching TRBD1. The specimen was memory (CD45RA-) CD4+ T cells from blood. CDR3 nucleotide sequence: TGCAGCGTTAGGGACAGGGAGTATTCACCCCTCCACTTT. Its protein is CSVRDREYSPLHF.